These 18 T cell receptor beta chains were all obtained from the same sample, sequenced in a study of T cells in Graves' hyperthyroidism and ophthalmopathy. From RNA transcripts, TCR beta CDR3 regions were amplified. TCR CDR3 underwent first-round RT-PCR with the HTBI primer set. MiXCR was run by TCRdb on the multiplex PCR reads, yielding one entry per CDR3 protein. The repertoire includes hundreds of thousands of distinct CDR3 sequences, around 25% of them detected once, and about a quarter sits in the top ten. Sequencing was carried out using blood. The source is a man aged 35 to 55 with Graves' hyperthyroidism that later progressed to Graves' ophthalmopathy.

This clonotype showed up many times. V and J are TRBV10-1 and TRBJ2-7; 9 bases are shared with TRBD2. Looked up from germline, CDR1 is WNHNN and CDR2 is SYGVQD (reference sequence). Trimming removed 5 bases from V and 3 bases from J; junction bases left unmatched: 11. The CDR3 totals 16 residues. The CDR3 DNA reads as TGCGCCAGCAGTCCACTAGCGGGCCTTCAAATCTACGAGCAGTACTTC. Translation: CASSPLAGLQIYEQYF.

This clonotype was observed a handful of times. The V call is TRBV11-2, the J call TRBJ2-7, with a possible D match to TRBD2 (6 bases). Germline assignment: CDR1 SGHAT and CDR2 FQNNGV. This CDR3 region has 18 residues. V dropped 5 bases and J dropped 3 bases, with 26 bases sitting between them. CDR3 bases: TGTGCCAGCAGCGAGGAGGGGAGAGGGTACGGGGTCAACTACGAGCAGTACTTC. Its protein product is CASSEEGRGYGVNYEQYF.

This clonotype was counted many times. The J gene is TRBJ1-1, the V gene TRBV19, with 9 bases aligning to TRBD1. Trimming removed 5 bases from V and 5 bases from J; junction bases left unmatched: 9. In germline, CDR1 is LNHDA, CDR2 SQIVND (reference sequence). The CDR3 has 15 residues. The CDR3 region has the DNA TGTGCCAGTAGTCCCCCGGGACAGGGTATGACTGAAGCTTTCTTT. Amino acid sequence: CASSPPGQGMTEAFF.

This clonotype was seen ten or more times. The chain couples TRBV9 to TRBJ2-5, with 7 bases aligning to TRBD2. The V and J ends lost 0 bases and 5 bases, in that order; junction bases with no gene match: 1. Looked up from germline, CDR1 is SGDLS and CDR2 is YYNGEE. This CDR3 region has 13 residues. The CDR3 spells CASSVDGGETQYF. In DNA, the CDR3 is TGTGCCAGCAGCGTAGACGGGGGGGAGACCCAGTACTTC.

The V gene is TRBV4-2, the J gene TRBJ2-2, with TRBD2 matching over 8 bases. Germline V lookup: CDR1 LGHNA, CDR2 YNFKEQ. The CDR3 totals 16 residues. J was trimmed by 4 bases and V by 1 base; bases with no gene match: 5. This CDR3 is CASSQGIGTSTGELFF. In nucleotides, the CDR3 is TGTGCCAGCAGCCAAGGTATAGGGACTAGCACCGGGGAGCTGTTTTTT.

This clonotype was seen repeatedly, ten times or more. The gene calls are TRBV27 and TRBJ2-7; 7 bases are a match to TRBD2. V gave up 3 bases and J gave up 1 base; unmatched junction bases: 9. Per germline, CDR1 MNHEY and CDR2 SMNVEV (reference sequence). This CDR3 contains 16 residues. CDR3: CASSLRSAGASYEQYF. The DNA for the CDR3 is TGTGCCAGCAGTTTGCGGTCGGCGGGAGCATCCTACGAGCAGTACTTC.

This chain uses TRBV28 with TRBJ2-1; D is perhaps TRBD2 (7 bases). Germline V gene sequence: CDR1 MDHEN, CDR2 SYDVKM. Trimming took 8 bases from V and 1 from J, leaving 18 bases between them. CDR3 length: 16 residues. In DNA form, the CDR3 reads TGTGCCAGCCACCTAGCGAGGGGGGGTTCCTACAATGAGCAGTTCTTC. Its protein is CASHLARGGSYNEQFF. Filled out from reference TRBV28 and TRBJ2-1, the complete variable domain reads DVKVTQSSRYLVKRTGEKVFLECVQDMDHENMFWYRQDPGLGLRLIYFSYDVKMKEKGDIPEGYSVSREKKERFSLILESASTNQTSMYLCASHLARGGSYNEQFFGPGTRLTVL.

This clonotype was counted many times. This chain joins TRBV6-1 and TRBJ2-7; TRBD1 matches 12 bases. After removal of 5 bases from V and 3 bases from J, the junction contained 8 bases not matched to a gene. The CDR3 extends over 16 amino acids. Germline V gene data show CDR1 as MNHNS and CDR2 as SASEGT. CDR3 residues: CASSLRGTGGGYEQYF. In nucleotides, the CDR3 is TGTGCCAGCAGTCTCCGCGGGACAGGGGGCGGCTACGAGCAGTACTTC.

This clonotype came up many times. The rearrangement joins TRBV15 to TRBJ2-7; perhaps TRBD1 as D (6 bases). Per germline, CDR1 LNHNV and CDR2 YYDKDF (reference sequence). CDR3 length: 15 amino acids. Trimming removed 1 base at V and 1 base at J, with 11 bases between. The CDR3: CATSRGQVPSYEQYF. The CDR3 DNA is TGTGCCACCAGCAGAGGACAGGTGCCATCCTACGAGCAGTACTTC.

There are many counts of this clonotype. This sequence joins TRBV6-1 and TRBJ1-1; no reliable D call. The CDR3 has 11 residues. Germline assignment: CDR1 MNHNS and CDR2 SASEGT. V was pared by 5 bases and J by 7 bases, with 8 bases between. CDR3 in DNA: TGTGCCAGCAGTAAAGGACTTGAAGCTTTCTTT. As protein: CASSKGLEAFF.

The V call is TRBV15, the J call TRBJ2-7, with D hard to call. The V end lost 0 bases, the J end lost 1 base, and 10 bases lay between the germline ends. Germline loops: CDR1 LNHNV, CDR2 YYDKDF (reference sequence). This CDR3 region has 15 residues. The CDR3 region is CATSRDPRRSYEQYF. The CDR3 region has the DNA TGTGCCACCAGCAGAGACCCTAGACGGTCCTACGAGCAGTACTTC.

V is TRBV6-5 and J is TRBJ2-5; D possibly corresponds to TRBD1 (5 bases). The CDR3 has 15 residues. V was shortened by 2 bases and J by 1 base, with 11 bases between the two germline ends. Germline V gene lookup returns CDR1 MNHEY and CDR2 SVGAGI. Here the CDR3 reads CASSYGKGSQETQYF. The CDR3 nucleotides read TGTGCCAGCAGTTACGGAAAGGGGTCCCAAGAGACCCAGTACTTC.

The CDR3 bases are TGCAGTCTTCCGGGACAGGATGAGGAAGAGACCCAGTACTTC. This encodes CSLPGQDEEETQYF. The chain links TRBV29-1 to TRBJ2-5, with TRBD1 identical over 8 bases. This CDR3 has 14 residues. The germline CDR1 and CDR2 sequences are SQVTM and ANQGSEA.

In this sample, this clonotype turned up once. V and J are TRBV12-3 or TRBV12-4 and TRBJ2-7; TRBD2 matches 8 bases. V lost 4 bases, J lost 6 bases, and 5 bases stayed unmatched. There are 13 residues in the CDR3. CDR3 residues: CASSYLAGGEQYF. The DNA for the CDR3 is TGTGCCAGCAGTTACCTGGCGGGGGGCGAGCAGTACTTC.

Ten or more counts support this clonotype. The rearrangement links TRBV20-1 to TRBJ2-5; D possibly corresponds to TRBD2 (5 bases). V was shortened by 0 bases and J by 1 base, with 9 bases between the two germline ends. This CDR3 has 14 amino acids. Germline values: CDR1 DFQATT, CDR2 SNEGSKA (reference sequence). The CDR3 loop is CSARDRGSQETQYF. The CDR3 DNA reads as TGCAGTGCTAGAGACCGAGGGTCCCAAGAGACCCAGTACTTC.

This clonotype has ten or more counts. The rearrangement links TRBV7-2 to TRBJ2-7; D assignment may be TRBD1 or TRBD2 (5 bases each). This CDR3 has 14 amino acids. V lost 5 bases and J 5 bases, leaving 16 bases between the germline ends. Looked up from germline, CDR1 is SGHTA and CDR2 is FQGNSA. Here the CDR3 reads CASSPGTSRDEQYF. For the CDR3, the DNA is TGTGCCAGCAGCCCAGGGACGTCGAGGGACGAGCAGTACTTC.

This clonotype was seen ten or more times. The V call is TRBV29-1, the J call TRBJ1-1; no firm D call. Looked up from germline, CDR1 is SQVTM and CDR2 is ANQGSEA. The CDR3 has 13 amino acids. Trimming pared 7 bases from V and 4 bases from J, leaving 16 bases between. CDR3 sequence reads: CSASPWGTTEAFF. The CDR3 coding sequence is TGCAGCGCATCCCCGTGGGGTACCACTGAAGCTTTCTTT.

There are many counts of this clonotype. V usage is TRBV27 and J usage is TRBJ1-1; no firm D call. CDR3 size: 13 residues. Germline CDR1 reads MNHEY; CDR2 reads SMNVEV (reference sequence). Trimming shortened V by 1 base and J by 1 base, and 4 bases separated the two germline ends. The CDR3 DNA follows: TGTGCCAGCAGTTTATATGGGAACACTGAAGCTTTCTTT. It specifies CASSLYGNTEAFF.